This TCR beta chain was documented in a study of PD-1 blockade in classical Hodgkin lymphoma. General observations from the study: The authors excluded patients who started nivolumab under 1 year after ASCT. Reports indicated that newly diagnosed patients had lower baseline TCR diversity than healthy donors did.

Method: immunoSEQ multiplex PCR; TCRdb's copy keeps in-frame clones and lacks some. The sample holds roughly 25,000 clones, around 80% seen once. Every single patient, without exception, relapsed after autologous stem cell transplantation, and brentuximab vedotin exposure varied. Best responses included complete response and partial response; otherwise, the best response was progressive disease. About this clone itself: Its cognate antigen is unknown.

The sample here was peripheral blood mononuclear cells (PBMCs), taken before the second cycle of nivolumab. This receptor was obtained from a human donor with classical Hodgkin lymphoma.

The CDR3 coding sequence is TGTGCCAGTAGTATAGGGCGGCAGTATGGCTACACCTTC. Its translation: CASSIGRQYGYTF. The rearrangement joins TRBV19 to TRBJ1-2, with D unclear. V was shortened by 1 base and J by 5 bases, with 8 bases between the two germline ends. The CDR3 is 13 amino acids. CDR1 is LNHDA, CDR2 SQIVND, per germline (reference sequence).